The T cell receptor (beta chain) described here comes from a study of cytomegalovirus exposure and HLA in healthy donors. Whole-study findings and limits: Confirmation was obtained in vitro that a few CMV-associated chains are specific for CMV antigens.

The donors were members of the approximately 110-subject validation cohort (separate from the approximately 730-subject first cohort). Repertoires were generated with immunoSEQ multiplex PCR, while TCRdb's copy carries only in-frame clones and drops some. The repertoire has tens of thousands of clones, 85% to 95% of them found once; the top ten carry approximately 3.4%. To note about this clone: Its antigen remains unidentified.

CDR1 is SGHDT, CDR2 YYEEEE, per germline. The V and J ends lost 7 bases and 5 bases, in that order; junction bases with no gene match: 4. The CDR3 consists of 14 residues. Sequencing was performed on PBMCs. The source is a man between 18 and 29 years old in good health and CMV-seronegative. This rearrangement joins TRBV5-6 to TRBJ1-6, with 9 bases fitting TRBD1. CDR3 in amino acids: CASRTGEHNSPLHF. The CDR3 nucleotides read TGTGCCAGCCGGACAGGGGAACATAATTCACCCCTCCACTTT.